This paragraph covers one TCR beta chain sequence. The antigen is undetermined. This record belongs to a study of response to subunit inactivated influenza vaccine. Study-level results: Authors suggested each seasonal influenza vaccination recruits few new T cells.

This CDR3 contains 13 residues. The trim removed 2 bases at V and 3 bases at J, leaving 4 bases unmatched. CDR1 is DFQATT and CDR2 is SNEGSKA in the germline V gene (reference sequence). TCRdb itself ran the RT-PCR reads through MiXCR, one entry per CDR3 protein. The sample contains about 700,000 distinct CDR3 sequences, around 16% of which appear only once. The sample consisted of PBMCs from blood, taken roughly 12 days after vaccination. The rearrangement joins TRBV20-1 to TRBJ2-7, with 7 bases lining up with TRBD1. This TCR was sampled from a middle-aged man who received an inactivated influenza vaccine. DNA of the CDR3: TGCAGTGCTAGAACGACAGGGAGCTACGAGCAGTACTTC. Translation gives CSARTTGSYEQYF.